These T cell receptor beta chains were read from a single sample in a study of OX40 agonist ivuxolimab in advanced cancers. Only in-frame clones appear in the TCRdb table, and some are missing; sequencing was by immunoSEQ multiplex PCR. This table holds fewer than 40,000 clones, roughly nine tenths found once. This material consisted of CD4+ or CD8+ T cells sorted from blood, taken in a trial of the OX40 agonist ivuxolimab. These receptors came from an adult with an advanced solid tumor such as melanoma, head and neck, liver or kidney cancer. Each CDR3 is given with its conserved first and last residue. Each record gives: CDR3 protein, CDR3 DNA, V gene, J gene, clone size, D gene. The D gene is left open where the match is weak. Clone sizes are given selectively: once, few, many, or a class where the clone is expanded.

CDR3aa: CASSFQGMNYGYTF; CDR3nt: TGTGCCAGCAGTTTCCAGGGCATGAACTATGGCTACACCTTC; v_gene: TRBV28; j_gene: TRBJ1-2; abundance: .; d_gene: .
CDR3aa: CASSLLGSNNSPLHF; CDR3nt: TGTGCCAGCAGCTTATTGGGTTCAAACAATTCACCCCTCCACTTT; v_gene: TRBV7-9; j_gene: TRBJ1-6; abundance: .; d_gene: .
CDR3aa: CASTELAGDNEQFF; CDR3nt: TGTGCCAGCACCGAACTAGCGGGGGACAATGAGCAGTTCTTC; v_gene: TRBV28; j_gene: TRBJ2-1; abundance: .; d_gene: TRBD2
CDR3aa: CSVNDGSYEQYF; CDR3nt: TGCAGCGTTAATGACGGCTCCTACGAGCAGTACTTC; v_gene: TRBV29-1; j_gene: TRBJ2-7; abundance: .; d_gene: .
CDR3aa: CASSQGRQGAKLFF; CDR3nt: TGCGCCAGCAGCCAAGGGAGACAGGGGGCGAAACTGTTTTTT; v_gene: TRBV4-3; j_gene: TRBJ1-4; abundance: .; d_gene: TRBD1
CDR3aa: CASSKGRGGEENSPLHF; CDR3nt: TGCGCCAGCAGCAAGGGACGGGGAGGAGAGGAGAATTCACCCCTCCACTTT; v_gene: TRBV5-1; j_gene: TRBJ1-6; abundance: .; d_gene: .
CDR3aa: CASSQSTDTQYF; CDR3nt: TGTGCCAGCAGCCAAAGTACAGATACGCAGTATTTT; v_gene: TRBV7-2; j_gene: TRBJ2-3; abundance: .; d_gene: .
CDR3aa: CASSPGGTGRGTDTQYF; CDR3nt: TGTGCCAGCAGCCCCGGGGGGACAGGACGAGGTACAGATACGCAGTATTTT; v_gene: TRBV5-4; j_gene: TRBJ2-3; abundance: .; d_gene: .
CDR3aa: CASGLVLGRLEGRSRPETQYF; CDR3nt: TGTGCTAGTGGTTTGGTACTCGGTCGGTTGGAGGGCCGCTCCCGCCCCGAGACCCAGTACTTC; v_gene: TRBV12-5; j_gene: TRBJ2-5; abundance: .; d_gene: .
CDR3aa: CASSVGPSSNEQFF; CDR3nt: TGTGCCAGCAGCGTAGGGCCTAGCTCCAATGAGCAGTTCTTC; v_gene: TRBV9; j_gene: TRBJ2-1; abundance: .; d_gene: .
CDR3aa: CASSETGNTEAFF; CDR3nt: TGTGCCAGCAGTGAAACAGGGAACACTGAAGCTTTCTTT; v_gene: TRBV6-1; j_gene: TRBJ1-1; abundance: .; d_gene: .
CDR3aa: CASSLRRLPGEQYF; CDR3nt: TGTGCCAGCAGCTTGAGGAGACTACCCGGCGAGCAGTACTTC; v_gene: TRBV5-4; j_gene: TRBJ2-7; abundance: .; d_gene: .
CDR3aa: CASSHFNREDTEAFF; CDR3nt: TGTGCCAGCAGCCACTTTAACAGGGAGGACACTGAAGCTTTCTTT; v_gene: TRBV5-4; j_gene: TRBJ1-1; abundance: few; d_gene: .
CDR3aa: CASSEARGSYYGYTF; CDR3nt: TGTGCCAGCAGTGAAGCGAGGGGGAGTTACTATGGCTACACCTTC; v_gene: TRBV6-1; j_gene: TRBJ1-2; abundance: .; d_gene: .
CDR3aa: CAWSVGDRAYNEQFF; CDR3nt: TGTGCCTGGAGTGTAGGGGACCGTGCCTACAATGAGCAGTTCTTC; v_gene: TRBV30; j_gene: TRBJ2-1; abundance: .; d_gene: .
CDR3aa: CTSSLLPSGTYNEQFF; CDR3nt: TGCACCAGCAGCCTCTTACCTAGCGGTACCTACAATGAGCAGTTCTTC; v_gene: TRBV1; j_gene: TRBJ2-1; abundance: few; d_gene: .
CDR3aa: CASRGQGLKAGSEKLFF; CDR3nt: TGTGCCAGCCGCGGACAGGGGTTAAAAGCGGGTAGTGAAAAACTGTTTTTT; v_gene: TRBV25-1; j_gene: TRBJ1-4; abundance: .; d_gene: TRBD1
CDR3aa: CASRAGTGGGTEAFF; CDR3nt: TGTGCCAGCAGAGCCGGGACAGGGGGAGGCACTGAAGCTTTCTTT; v_gene: TRBV6-1; j_gene: TRBJ1-1; abundance: few; d_gene: TRBD1
CDR3aa: CASMRGTDTEAFF; CDR3nt: TGTGCCAGCATGCGGGGCACGGACACTGAAGCTTTCTTT; v_gene: TRBV6-6; j_gene: TRBJ1-1; abundance: .; d_gene: .
CDR3aa: CASSLINTEAFF; CDR3nt: TGTGCCAGCAGCTTAATAAATACTGAAGCTTTCTTT; v_gene: TRBV11-2; j_gene: TRBJ1-1; abundance: .; d_gene: .
CDR3aa: CASSSGGNDGDTQYF; CDR3nt: TGTGCCAGCAGCTCCGGGGGGAACGATGGAGATACGCAGTATTTT; v_gene: TRBV7-2; j_gene: TRBJ2-3; abundance: .; d_gene: TRBD2
CDR3aa: CASSLEDRVRSEAFF; CDR3nt: TGTGCCAGCAGCTTAGAAGACAGGGTAAGATCTGAAGCTTTCTTT; v_gene: TRBV7-6; j_gene: TRBJ1-1; abundance: .; d_gene: TRBD1
CDR3aa: CASSVGTGTDTQYF; CDR3nt: TGTGCCAGTAGTGTCGGGACAGGGACAGATACGCAGTATTTT; v_gene: TRBV19; j_gene: TRBJ2-3; abundance: .; d_gene: TRBD1
CDR3aa: CASSLGQGLLELANEKLFF; CDR3nt: TGTGCCAGCAGCTTGGGTCAGGGTCTTTTGGAGTTGGCTAATGAAAAACTGTTTTTT; v_gene: TRBV5-4; j_gene: TRBJ1-4; abundance: .; d_gene: .
CDR3aa: CAFGQGHEKLFF; CDR3nt: TGTGCCTTCGGACAGGGTCACGAAAAACTGTTTTTT; v_gene: TRBV30; j_gene: TRBJ1-4; abundance: .; d_gene: TRBD1
CDR3aa: CASSPPSQTYEQYF; CDR3nt: TGTGCCAGCTCACCTCCCAGCCAAACCTACGAGCAGTACTTC; v_gene: TRBV18; j_gene: TRBJ2-7; abundance: .; d_gene: .
CDR3aa: CASSKGTGTAQPQHF; CDR3nt: TGTGCCAGCAGTAAGGGGACAGGGACGGCTCAGCCCCAGCATTTT; v_gene: TRBV25-1; j_gene: TRBJ1-5; abundance: .; d_gene: TRBD1